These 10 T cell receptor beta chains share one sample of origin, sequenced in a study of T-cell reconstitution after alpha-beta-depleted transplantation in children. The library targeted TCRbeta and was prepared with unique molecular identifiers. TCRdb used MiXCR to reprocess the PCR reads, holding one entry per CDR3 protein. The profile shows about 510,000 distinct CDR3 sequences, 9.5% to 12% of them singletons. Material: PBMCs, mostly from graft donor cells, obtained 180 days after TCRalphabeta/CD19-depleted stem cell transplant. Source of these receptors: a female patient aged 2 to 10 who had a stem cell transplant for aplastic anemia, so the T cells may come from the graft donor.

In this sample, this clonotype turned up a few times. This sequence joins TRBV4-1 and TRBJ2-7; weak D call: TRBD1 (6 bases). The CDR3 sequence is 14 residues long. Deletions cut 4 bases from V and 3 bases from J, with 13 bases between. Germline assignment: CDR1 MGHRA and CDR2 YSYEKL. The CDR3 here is CASSLQTGLYEQYF. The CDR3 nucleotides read TGCGCCAGCAGCCTACAAACAGGGCTCTACGAGCAGTACTTC.

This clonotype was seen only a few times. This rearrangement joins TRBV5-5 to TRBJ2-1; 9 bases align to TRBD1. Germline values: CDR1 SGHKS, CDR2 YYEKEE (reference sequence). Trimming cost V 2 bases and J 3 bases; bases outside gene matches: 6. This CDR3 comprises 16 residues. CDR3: CASSLYWDRVYNEQFF. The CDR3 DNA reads TGTGCCAGCAGCTTATATTGGGACAGGGTCTACAATGAGCAGTTCTTC.

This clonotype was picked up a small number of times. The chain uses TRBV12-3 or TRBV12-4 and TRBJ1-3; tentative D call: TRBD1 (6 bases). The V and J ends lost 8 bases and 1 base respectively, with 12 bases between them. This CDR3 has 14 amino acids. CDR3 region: CASWGRRSGNTIYF. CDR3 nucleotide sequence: TGTGCCAGCTGGGGGCGAAGGTCTGGAAACACCATATATTTT.

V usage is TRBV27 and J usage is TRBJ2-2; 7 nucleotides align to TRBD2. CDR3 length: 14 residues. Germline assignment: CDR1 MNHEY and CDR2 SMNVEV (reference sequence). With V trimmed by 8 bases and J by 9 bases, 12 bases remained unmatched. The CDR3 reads CASRWSGGARELFF. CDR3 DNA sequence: TGTGCCAGCCGTTGGTCGGGAGGTGCGAGGGAGCTGTTTTTT.

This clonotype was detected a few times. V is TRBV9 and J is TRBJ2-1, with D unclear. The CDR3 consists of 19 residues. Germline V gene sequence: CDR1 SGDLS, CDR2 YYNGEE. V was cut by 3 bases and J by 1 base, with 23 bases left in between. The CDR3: CASSGPHLSGRRSYNEQFF. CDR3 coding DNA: TGTGCCAGCAGCGGGCCCCACCTAAGTGGGCGACGATCCTACAATGAGCAGTTCTTC.

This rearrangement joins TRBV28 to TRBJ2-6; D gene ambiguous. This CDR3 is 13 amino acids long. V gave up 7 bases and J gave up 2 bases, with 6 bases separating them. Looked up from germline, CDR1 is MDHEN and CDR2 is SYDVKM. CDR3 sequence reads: CASNSAGANVLTF. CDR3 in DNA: TGTGCCAGCAACAGTGCTGGGGCCAACGTCCTGACTTTC.

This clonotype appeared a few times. CDR3 DNA: TGTGCCAGCAGTCGCCCAGGGAAAATGATCTTCCGGGAGCAGTTCTTC. It translates to CASSRPGKMIFREQFF. The chain carries TRBV27 and TRBJ2-1, with TRBD1 as a possible D gene (5 bases). Trimming took 5 bases from V and 10 from J, leaving 24 bases between them. This CDR3 spans 16 amino acids. Germline assignment: CDR1 MNHEY and CDR2 SMNVEV (reference sequence).

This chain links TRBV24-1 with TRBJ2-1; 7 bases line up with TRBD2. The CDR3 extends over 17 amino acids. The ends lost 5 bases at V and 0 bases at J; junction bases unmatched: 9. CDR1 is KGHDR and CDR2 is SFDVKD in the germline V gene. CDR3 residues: CATSAKLALSSYNEQFF. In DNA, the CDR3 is TGTGCCACCAGTGCCAAACTAGCGCTGAGCTCCTACAATGAGCAGTTCTTC.

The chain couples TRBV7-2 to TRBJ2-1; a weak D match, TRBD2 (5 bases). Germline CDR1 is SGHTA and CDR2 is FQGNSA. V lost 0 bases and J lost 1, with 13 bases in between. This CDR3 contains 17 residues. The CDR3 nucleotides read TGTGCCAGCAGCTTAGCGGGATGGCGGGCGTCCTACAATGAGCAGTTCTTC. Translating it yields CASSLAGWRASYNEQFF.

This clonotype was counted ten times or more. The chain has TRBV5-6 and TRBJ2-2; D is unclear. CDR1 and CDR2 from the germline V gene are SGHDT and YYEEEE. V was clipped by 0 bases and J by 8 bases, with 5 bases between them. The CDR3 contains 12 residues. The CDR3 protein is CASSLEWGELFF. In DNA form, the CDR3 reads TGTGCCAGCAGCTTGGAATGGGGGGAGCTGTTTTTT.